This TCR beta chain originates from a study of long-term antiretroviral therapy in people with HIV. The libraries were made with immunoSEQ v3.0 at survey level. Libraries were prepared by immunoSEQ multiplex PCR; TCRdb keeps only in-frame clonotypes and omits some of them. This table holds about 30,000 clones, roughly 90% found once. As to this clone: At the DNA level, this CDR3 is encoded by other sequences in the same sample as well.

Each HIV-infected participant was given treatment in the United States. Every specimen held between roughly 0.85-11 million cryopreserved PBMC. These were thawed and washed before DNA extraction. The source is a woman aged 18-30 years with HIV. Source: unsorted PBMCs, taken 0.5 years after starting antiretroviral therapy.

The DNA for the CDR3 is TGTGCCAGCAGCGTAGGGACCGGGGAGCTGTTTTTT. It translates to CASSVGTGELFF. This chain links TRBV9 with TRBJ2-2; D remains ambiguous. CDR1 and CDR2 (germline): SGDLS, YYNGEE. V lost 0 bases to trimming and J lost 5 bases, with 2 bases between them. The CDR3 has 12 amino acids.